This TCR beta chain is drawn from a study of shared clonotypes between healthy human individuals. Study-level findings and limits: Around 5% was the fraction of naive CD4 clonotypes found shared across four donors.

Measured with immunoSEQ multiplex PCR; TCRdb has only the in-frame clones, and not every one. Of about 960,000 clones in the sample, 70% to 85% were seen once. Those who donated, Caucasian adults without exception, all lived in Nashville, Tennessee. The authors divided CD4+ cells into CD45RA+ naive and CD45RA-negative memory subsets. Note on this clone: Antigen: not known.

The length of the CDR3 is 16 residues. The V gene's germline CDR1 is SGHNT and CDR2 YENEEA. V was clipped by 6 bases and J by 6 bases; unmatched bases: 14. This rearrangement joins TRBV11-3 to TRBJ2-1; 7 bases align to TRBD2. What was sequenced was memory CD4+ T cells sorted from blood. Indicated subset: CD45RA-negative fraction. The receptor's source is a man aged 18 to 30 in good health. The CDR3 DNA reads as TGTGCCAGCAGTCCAGGACTAGTTCCAGATCTCAATGAGCAGTTCTTC. Translating it yields CASSPGLVPDLNEQFF.